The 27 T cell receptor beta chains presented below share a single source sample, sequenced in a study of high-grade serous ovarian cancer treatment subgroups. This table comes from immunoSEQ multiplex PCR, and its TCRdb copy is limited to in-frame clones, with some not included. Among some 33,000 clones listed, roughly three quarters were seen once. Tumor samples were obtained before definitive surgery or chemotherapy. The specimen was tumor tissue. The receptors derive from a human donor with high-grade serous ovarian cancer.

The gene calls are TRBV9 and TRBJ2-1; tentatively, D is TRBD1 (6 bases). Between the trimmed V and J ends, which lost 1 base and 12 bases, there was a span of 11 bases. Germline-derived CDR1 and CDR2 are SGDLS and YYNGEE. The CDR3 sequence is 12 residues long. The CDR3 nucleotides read TGTGCCAGCAGCGTAACAGGGTTTGCGCAGTTCTTC. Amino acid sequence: CASSVTGFAQFF.

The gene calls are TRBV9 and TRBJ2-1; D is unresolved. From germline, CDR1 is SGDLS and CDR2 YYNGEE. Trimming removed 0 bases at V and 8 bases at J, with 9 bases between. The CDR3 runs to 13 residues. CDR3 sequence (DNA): TGTGCCAGCAGCGTAGCTGTTAGCTATGAGCAGTTCTTC. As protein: CASSVAVSYEQFF. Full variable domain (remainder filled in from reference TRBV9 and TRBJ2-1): DSGVTQTPKHLITATGQRVTLRCSPRSGDLSVYWYQQSLDQGLQFLIQYYNGEERAKGNILERFSAQQFPDLHSELNLSSLELGDSALYFCASSVAVSYEQFFGPGTRLTVL.

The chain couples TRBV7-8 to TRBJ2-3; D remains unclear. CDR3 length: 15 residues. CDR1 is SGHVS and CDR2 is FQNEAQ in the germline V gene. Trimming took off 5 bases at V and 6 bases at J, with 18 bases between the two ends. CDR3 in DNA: TGTGCCAGCAGCCTCTGGACGGGTGGGCCGGATACGCAGTATTTT. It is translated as CASSLWTGGPDTQYF.

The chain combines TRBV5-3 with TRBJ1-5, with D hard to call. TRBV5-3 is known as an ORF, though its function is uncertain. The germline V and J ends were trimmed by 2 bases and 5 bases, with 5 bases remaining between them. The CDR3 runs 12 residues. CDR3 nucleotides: TGTGCCAGAAGCTTCGCTTATCAGCCCCAGCATTTT. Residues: CARSFAYQPQHF.

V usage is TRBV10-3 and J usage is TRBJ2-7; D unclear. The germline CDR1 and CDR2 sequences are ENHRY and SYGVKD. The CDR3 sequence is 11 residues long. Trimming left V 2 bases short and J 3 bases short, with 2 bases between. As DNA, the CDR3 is TGTGCCATCAGTGAGAACTACGAGCAGTACTTC. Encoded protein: CAISENYEQYF.

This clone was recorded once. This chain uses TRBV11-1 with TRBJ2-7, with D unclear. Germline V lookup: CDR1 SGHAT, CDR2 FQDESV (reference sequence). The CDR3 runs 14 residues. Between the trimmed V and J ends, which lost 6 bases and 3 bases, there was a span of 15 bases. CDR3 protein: CASREQDANYEQYF. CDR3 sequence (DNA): TGTGCCAGCAGGGAGCAGGACGCCAACTACGAGCAGTACTTC.

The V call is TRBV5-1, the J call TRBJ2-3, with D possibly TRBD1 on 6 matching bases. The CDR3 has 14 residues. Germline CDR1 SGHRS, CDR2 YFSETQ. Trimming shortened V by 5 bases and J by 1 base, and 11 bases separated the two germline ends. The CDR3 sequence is CASRYRDGTDTQYF. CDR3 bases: TGCGCCAGCAGATACAGGGATGGCACAGATACGCAGTATTTT.

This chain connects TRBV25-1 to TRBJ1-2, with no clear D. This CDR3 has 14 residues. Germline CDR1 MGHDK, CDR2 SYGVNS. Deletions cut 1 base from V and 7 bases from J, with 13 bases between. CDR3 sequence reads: CASSESGVFLGYTF. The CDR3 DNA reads TGTGCCAGCAGTGAATCGGGAGTTTTTCTTGGCTACACCTTC.

CDR3: CASGLVPDGMTSTDTQYF. As DNA, the CDR3 is TGTGCTAGTGGTTTGGTACCGGACGGCATGACTAGCACAGATACGCAGTATTTT. The chain uses TRBV12-5 and TRBJ2-3, with unresolved D. The germline V gene encodes CDR1 LGHNT and CDR2 FRNRAP. Trimming removed 0 bases at V and 0 bases at J, with 16 bases between. This CDR3 contains 18 residues.

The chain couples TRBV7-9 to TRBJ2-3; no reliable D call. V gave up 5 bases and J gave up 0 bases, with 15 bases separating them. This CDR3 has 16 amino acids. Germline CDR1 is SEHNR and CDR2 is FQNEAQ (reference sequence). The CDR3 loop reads CASSPEVVPSTDTQYF. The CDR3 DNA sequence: TGTGCCAGCAGCCCCGAGGTGGTCCCTAGCACAGATACGCAGTATTTT.

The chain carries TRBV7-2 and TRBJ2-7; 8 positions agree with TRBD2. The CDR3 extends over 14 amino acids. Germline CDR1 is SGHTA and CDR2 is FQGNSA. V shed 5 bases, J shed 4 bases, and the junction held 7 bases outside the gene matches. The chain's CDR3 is CASSPTGGRYEQYF. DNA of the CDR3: TGTGCCAGCAGCCCAACGGGGGGGAGATACGAGCAGTACTTC.

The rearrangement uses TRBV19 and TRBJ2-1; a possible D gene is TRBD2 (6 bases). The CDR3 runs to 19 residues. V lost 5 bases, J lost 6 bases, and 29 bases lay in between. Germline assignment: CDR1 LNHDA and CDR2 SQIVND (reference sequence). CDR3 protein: CASSFHNTRESIQCNEQFF. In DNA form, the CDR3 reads TGTGCCAGTAGTTTTCATAATACCCGGGAGTCCATACAATGCAATGAGCAGTTCTTC.

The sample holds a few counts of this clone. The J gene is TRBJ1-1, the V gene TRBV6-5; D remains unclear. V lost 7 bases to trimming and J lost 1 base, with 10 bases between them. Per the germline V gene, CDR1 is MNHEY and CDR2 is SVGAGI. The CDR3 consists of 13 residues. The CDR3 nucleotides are TGTGCCAGCATAGAGGGTGGGAACACTGAAGCTTTCTTT. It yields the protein CASIEGGNTEAFF.

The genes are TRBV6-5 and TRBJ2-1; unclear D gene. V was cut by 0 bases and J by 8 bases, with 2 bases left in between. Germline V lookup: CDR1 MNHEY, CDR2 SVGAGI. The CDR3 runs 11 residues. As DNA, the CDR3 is TGTGCCAGCAGTTACTCGGATGAGCAGTTCTTC. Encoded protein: CASSYSDEQFF.

CDR3 DNA: TGTGCCAGTAGTATAGGAAGCACCGGGGAGCTGTTTTTT. Translated: CASSIGSTGELFF. The rearrangement joins TRBV19 to TRBJ2-2; no definite D call. Germline loops: CDR1 LNHDA, CDR2 SQIVND (reference sequence). This CDR3 is built from 13 residues. V shed 1 base and J shed 4 bases, with 4 bases lying between them.

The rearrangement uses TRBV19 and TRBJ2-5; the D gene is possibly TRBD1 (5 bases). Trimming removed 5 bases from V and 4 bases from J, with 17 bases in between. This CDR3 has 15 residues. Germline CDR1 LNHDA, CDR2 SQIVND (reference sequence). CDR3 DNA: TGTGCCAGTAGTCCCGGCTGGCAGGGCCTAGAGACCCAGTACTTC. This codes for CASSPGWQGLETQYF.

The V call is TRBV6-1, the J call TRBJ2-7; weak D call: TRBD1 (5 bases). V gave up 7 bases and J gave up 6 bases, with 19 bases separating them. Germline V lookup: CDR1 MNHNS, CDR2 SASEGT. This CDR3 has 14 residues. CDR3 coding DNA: TGTGCCAGCACCAGGGAAAGGAGTCGTTCCGAGCAGTACTTC. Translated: CASTRERSRSEQYF.

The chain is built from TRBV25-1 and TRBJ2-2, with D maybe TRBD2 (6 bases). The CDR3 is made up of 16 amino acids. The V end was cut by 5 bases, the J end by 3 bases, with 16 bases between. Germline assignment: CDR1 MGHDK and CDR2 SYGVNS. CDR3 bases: TGTGCCAGCAGTCCCCAAGGGCTAGCGTACACCGGGGAGCTGTTTTTT. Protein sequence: CASSPQGLAYTGELFF. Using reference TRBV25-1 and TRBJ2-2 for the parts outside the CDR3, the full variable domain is EADIYQTPRYLVIGTGKKITLECSQTMGHDKMYWYQQDPGMELHLIHYSYGVNSTEKGDLSSESTVSRIRTEHFPLTLESARPSHTSQYLCASSPQGLAYTGELFFGEGSRLTVL.

The CDR3, as DNA: TGTGCCAGCAGTTTCCTAGCGGGATCGGGCAATGAGCAGTTCTTC. Its translation: CASSFLAGSGNEQFF. This chain links TRBV27 with TRBJ2-1, with TRBD2 matching over 9 bases. CDR3 length equals 15 residues. Looked up from germline, CDR1 is MNHEY and CDR2 is SMNVEV (reference sequence). V trimming: 3 bases; J trimming: 6 bases; junction bases outside the gene matches: 6.

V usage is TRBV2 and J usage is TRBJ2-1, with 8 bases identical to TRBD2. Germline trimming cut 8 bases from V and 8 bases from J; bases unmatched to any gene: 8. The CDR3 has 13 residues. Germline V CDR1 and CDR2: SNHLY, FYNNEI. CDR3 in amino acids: CASSLAVWDEQFF. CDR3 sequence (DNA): TGTGCCAGCTCACTAGCGGTTTGGGATGAGCAGTTCTTC.

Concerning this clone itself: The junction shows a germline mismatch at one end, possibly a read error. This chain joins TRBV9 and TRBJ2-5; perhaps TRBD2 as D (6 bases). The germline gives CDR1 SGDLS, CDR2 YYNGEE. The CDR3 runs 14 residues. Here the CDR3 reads CANSVGGPVETQYF. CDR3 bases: TGTGCCAACAGCGTAGGAGGGCCAGTCGAGACCCAGTACTTC.

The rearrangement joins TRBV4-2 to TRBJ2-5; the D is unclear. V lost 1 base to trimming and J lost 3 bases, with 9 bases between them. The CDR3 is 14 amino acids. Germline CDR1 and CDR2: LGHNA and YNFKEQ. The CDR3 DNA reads TGTGCCAGCAGCCAAGTCGGCGGTAAAGAGACCCAGTACTTC. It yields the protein CASSQVGGKETQYF.

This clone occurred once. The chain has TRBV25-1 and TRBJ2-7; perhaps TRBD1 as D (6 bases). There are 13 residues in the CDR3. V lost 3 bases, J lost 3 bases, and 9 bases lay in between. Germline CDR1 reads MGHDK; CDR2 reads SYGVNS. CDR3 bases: TGTGCCAGCAGTGATACAGGGTTCTACGAGCAGTACTTC. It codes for CASSDTGFYEQYF.

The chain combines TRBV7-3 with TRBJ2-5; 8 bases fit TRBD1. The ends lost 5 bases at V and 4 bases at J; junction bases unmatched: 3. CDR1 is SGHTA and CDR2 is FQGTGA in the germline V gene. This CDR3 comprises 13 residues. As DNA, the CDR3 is TGTGCCAGCAGCCTAGACAGGGGAGAGACCCAGTACTTC. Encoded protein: CASSLDRGETQYF. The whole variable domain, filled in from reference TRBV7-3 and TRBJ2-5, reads GAGVSQTPSNKVTEKGKYVELRCDPISGHTALYWYRQSLGQGPEFLIYFQGTGAADDSGLPNDRFFAVRPEGSVSTLKIQRTERGDSAVYLCASSLDRGETQYFGPGTRLLVL.

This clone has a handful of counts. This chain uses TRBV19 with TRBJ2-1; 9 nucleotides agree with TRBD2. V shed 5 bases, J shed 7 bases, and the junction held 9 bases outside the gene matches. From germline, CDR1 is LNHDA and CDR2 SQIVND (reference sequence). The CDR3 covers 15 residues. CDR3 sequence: CASSLRGREGNEQFF. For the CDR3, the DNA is TGTGCCAGTAGTCTGCGGGGGCGGGAGGGGAATGAGCAGTTCTTC.

The CDR3 loop reads CASRPGVSYEQYF. CDR3 nucleotides: TGTGCCAGCAGGCCGGGAGTCTCCTACGAGCAGTACTTC. The chain joins TRBV28 to TRBJ2-7; tentative D call: TRBD2 (6 bases). The CDR3 covers 13 residues. V gave up 6 bases and J gave up 0 bases, with 9 bases separating them. Germline CDR1 reads MDHEN; CDR2 reads SYDVKM.

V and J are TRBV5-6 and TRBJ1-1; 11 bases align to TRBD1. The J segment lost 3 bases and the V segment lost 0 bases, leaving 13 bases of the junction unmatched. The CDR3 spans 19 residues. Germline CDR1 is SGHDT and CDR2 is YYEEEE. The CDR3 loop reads CASSLDFRTGGGLDTEAFF. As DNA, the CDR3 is TGTGCCAGCAGCTTGGATTTCCGGACAGGGGGCGGGTTGGACACTGAAGCTTTCTTT. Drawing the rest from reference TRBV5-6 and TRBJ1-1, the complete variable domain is DAGVTQSPTHLIKTRGQQVTLRCSPKSGHDTVSWYQQALGQGPQFIFQYYEEEERQRGNFPDRFSGHQFPNYSSELNVNALLLGDSALYLCASSLDFRTGGGLDTEAFFGQGTRLTVV.